This T cell receptor (beta chain) is drawn from a study of CD8 T cells in Susac syndrome. The length of the CDR3 is 15 residues. The J segment lost 2 bases and the V segment lost 0 bases, leaving 5 bases of the junction unmatched. The germline V gene has CDR1 SGDLS and CDR2 YYNGEE. When the RNA was reverse transcribed, random hexamers were used with an input of about 0.5 to 1 ug. TCRdb processed the immunoSEQ multiplex PCR reads anew with MiXCR; each CDR3 protein has one entry. The table has 90,000 to 150,000 distinct CDR3 sequences, 85% to 95% seen once. Material: CD8+ T cells from PBMCs. This receptor was identified in a human donor in good health. The chain uses TRBV9 and TRBJ2-7; 7 bases align to TRBD2. CDR3 sequence (DNA): TGTGCCAGCAGCGTAGCGGCTAGCGGCACCTACGAGCAGTACTTC. Amino acids: CASSVAASGTYEQYF.